This section outlines one T cell receptor beta chain sequence together with its context. Antigen unknown. Germline CDR1 reads ENHRY; CDR2 reads SYGVKD. The V end lost 8 bases, the J end lost 7 bases, and 18 bases lay between the germline ends. CDR3 size: 13 residues. These data come from a study of response to subunit inactivated influenza vaccine. Study-level points and caveats: T cells newly recruited by each seasonal influenza vaccination are few, the authors suggested.

TCRdb independently ran MiXCR on the RT-PCR reads; one entry per CDR3 protein. In the table there are 450,000 to 700,000 distinct CDR3 sequences, about 14% of which are singletons. The gene calls are TRBV10-3 and TRBJ2-7; no definite D call. This receptor was taken from a man aged 50 or older who received an inactivated influenza vaccine. This sample comprised PBMCs from blood, obtained roughly 12 days after vaccination. This chain's CDR3 is CAIALDREGEQYF. In DNA form, the CDR3 reads TGTGCCATCGCCCTCGACCGAGAAGGGGAGCAGTACTTC.